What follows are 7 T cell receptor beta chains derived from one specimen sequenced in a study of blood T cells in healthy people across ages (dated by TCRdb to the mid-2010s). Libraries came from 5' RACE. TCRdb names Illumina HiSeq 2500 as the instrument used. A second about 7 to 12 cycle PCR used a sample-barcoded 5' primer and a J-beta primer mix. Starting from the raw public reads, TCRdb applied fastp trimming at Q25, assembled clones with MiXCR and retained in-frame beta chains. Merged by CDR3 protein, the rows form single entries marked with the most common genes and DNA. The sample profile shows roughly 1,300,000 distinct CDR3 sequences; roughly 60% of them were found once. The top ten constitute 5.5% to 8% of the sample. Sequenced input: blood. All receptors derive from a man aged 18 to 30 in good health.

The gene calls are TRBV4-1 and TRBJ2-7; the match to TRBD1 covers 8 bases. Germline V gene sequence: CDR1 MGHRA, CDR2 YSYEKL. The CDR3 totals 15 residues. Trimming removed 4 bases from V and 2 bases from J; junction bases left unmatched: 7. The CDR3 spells CASSRLTGETYEQYF. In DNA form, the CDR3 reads TGCGCCAGCAGCCGGCTGACAGGGGAGACCTACGAGCAGTACTTC.

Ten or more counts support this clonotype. CDR3 coding DNA: TGTGCCAGCAGCTTTAGGGAAAAACTGTTTTTT. It encodes CASSFREKLFF. V is TRBV27 and J is TRBJ1-4; D gene unclear. CDR3 length: 11 amino acids. Germline V gives CDR1 MNHEY, CDR2 SMNVEV (reference sequence). Trimming took 6 bases from V and 8 from J, leaving 7 bases between them.

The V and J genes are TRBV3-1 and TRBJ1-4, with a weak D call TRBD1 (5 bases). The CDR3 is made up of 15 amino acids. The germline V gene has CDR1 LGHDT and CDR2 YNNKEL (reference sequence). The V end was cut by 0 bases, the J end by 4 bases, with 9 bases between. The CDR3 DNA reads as TGTGCCAGCAGCCAAGAGACAGATTATAATGAAAAACTGTTTTTT. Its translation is CASSQETDYNEKLFF.

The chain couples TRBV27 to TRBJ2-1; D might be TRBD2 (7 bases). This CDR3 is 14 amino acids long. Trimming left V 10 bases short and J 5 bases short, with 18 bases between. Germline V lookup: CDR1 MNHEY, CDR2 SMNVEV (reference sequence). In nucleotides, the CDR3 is TGTGCCACCCGGGGAGGGGGTCGGGACAATGAGCAGTTCTTC. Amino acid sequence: CATRGGGRDNEQFF.

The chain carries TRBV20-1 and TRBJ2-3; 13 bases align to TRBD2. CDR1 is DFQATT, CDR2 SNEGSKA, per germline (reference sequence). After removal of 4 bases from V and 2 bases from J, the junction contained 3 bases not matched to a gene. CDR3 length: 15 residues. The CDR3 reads CSATGLAGLTDTQYF. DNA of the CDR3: TGCAGTGCTACGGGACTAGCGGGGCTCACAGATACGCAGTATTTT.

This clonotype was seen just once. This CDR3 is CASSLPEGTVGNNSPLHF. The DNA of the CDR3 is TGTGCCAGCAGCTTACCGGAGGGGACGGTCGGGAATAATTCACCCCTCCACTTT. The chain has TRBV11-3 and TRBJ1-6; the D gene is possibly TRBD1 (5 bases). The germline V gene has CDR1 SGHNT and CDR2 YENEEA. Trimming shortened V by 2 bases and J by 5 bases, and 19 bases separated the two germline ends. This CDR3 has 18 residues.

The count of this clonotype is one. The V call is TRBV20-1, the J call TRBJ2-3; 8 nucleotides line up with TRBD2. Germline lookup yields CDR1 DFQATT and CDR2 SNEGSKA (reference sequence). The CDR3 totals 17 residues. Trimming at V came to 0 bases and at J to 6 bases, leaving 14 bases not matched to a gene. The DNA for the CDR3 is TGCAGTGCTAGAGATCTCCCCGGGACTAGGGCGCGGGATACGCAGTATTTT. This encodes CSARDLPGTRARDTQYF.